This T cell receptor beta chain was sequenced in a study of blood T cell repertoires in COVID-19. Background on the study: The United States, Italy and Spain supplied acute and convalescent COVID-19 samples. PBMCs, B-cell-depleted T cells, or T cells were the source of the cDNA or gDNA that made up the material.

Per the study methods: The authors estimated nucleated cell counts from reference gene primer amplification. This table comes from immunoSEQ multiplex PCR, and its TCRdb copy is limited to in-frame clones, with some not included. V and J calls and clone size are as listed in that table; D and trimming were resolved from the DNA. This sample has around 56,000 clones, with under 90% found just once. Germline V CDR1 and CDR2: SGDLS, YYNGEE. The CDR3 has 14 amino acids. J lost 0 bases, V lost 4 bases, and 3 bases had no gene match. The gene calls are TRBV9 and TRBJ1-2; the match to TRBD1 covers 7 bases. What was sequenced was peripheral blood. The TCR comes from a woman of 80 years or more with active or convalescent COVID-19. The CDR3 DNA is TGTGCCAGCAGCAGGGACAGCGCTAACTATGGCTACACCTTC. Protein sequence: CASSRDSANYGYTF.